The rows below give T cell receptor beta chains drawn from one sample of a study of T cell responses to AZD1222 COVID-19 vaccine. This table comes from immunoSEQ multiplex PCR, and its TCRdb copy is limited to in-frame clones, with some not included. The sample has about 260,000 clones; 85% to 95% are singletons. The sequencing used peripheral blood, collected on day 0 of AZD1222 vaccination. These receptors all come from an adult in good health. CDR3s include the opening cysteine and the closing phenylalanine or tryptophan. Fields, in order: CDR3 protein, V gene, J gene.

CDR3aa: CASSQGSSGRAGAKNIQYF; v_gene: TRBV14; j_gene: TRBJ2-4
CDR3aa: CASSYDPGAASGNTIYF; v_gene: TRBV7-9; j_gene: TRBJ1-3
CDR3aa: CASTTGGNVAFF; v_gene: TRBV12-3/TRBV12-4; j_gene: TRBJ2-1
CDR3aa: CASNPGRDQETQYF; v_gene: TRBV19; j_gene: TRBJ2-5
CDR3aa: CASSTPGYGYTF; v_gene: TRBV6-5; j_gene: TRBJ1-2
CDR3aa: CASSITGGAKNIQYF; v_gene: TRBV19; j_gene: TRBJ2-4
CDR3aa: CSVEDLANYGYTF; v_gene: TRBV29-1; j_gene: TRBJ1-2
CDR3aa: CASSLKASAYEQYF; v_gene: TRBV27; j_gene: TRBJ2-7
CDR3aa: CASSPSHRAGNQPQHF; v_gene: TRBV19; j_gene: TRBJ1-5
CDR3aa: CASSSLGAGANVLTF; v_gene: TRBV27; j_gene: TRBJ2-6
CDR3aa: CASGIPLQAPGTEAFF; v_gene: TRBV5-6; j_gene: TRBJ1-1
CDR3aa: CASYGQGAVGELFF; v_gene: TRBV6-5; j_gene: TRBJ2-2
CDR3aa: CASSSSFGRDTQYF; v_gene: TRBV28; j_gene: TRBJ2-3
CDR3aa: CASSLGYQPQHF; v_gene: TRBV7-2; j_gene: TRBJ1-5